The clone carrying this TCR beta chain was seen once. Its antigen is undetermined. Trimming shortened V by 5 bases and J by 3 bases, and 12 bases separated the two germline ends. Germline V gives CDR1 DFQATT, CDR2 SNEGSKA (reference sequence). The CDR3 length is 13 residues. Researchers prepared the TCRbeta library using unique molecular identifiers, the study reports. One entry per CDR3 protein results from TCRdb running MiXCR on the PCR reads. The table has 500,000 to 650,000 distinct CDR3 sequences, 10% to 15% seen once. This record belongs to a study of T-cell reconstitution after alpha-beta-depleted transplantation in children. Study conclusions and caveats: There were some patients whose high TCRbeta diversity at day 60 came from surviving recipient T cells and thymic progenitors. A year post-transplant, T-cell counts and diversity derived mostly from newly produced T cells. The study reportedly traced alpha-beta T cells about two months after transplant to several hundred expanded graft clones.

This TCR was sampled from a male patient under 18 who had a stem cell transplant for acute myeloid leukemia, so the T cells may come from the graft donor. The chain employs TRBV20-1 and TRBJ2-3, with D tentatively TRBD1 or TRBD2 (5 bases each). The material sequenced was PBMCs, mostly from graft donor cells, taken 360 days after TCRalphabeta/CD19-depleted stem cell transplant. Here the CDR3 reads CSAWGGWTDTQYF. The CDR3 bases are TGCAGTGCTTGGGGCGGGTGGACAGATACGCAGTATTTT.